This TCR beta chain stems from a study of cytomegalovirus exposure and HLA in healthy donors (dated by TCRdb to about 2017). Study-wide context: An earlier analysis of some 620 of the donors reported under 300 Gb of sequence data and approximately 120 million unique TCR beta sequences obtained from about 179 million T cells. Genome-wide SNP genotypes for about 65% of the 666 donors were used in a later genetic analysis, which treated that subset as a discovery cohort. Roughly 300 gigabases of sequencing data and 70 million to 85 million unique TCR sequences were included in an early release covering around 650 HLA-typed donors. In a later analysis, previously published TCR beta repertoires from 670 or so donors were re-analyzed and high-resolution HLA genotyping was added so that TCR occurrence patterns could be studied. Roughly 5 DR-DQ haplotypes were handled as single units for association and clustering, since linkage in the cohort was strong. The study aimed to test whether signatures of past pathogen exposure could be identified by cataloging public T cell receptors. Every repertoire in the discovery cohort had been generated on one and the same sequencing platform. In the later analysis, no new phenotypic data were used to find candidate immune exposures; instead, reliance was placed on TCR beta sequences and their occurrence across donors. On average, roughly 240,000 unique TCR beta nucleotide sequences were sequenced per donor among fewer than 500 genotyped donors of the cohort, with about 19% of those sequences being non-productive. The study combined high-throughput TCR immunosequencing, statistical association of individual TCRs with disease status, and machine learning to predict cytomegalovirus infection status. In addition to the first cohort of 650 to 750 subjects, a separate validation cohort of over 90 different subjects was used. An earlier analysis of fewer than 750 of the donors used high-throughput TCR beta sequencing to judge whether each TCR beta V gene segment behaved as functional or pseudogenic. Both class I and class II loci were covered by HLA typing, at four-digit resolution. Donor age, sex, ethnicity and CMV serostatus were compiled together with the repertoire data. The study profiled the T cell repertoires of more than 500 subjects by immunosequencing and related them to cytomegalovirus serostatus. Of the approximately 400 genotyped donors, approximately 80% fell in the genetic ancestry cluster associated with self-reported Caucasian donors. Typing coverage varied by locus: about 629-630 donors for A, B, C, DRB1 and DQB1; approximately 500 for DQA1; around 570 for DPA1; some 470 for DPB1. Summary of the overall study and its limitations: About 17 rarely observed V segments, including chromosome 9 orphons, were excluded from the earlier analysis of just under 600 of the donors because counts were too low. The study listed 150 to 200 TCR beta chains as associated with cytomegalovirus. Some IMGT-functional V segments, including TRBV6-2 and TRBV6-3, could not be told apart with the 87-base-pair reads, so those segments were excluded. A later analysis found that most CMV-associated TCR beta chains appeared HLA-restricted, with HLA associations seemingly driven largely by CMV exposure. A later genetic analysis reported fewer N-insertions in productive TCRs among donors in an Asian-associated ancestry cluster than the approximately 700-donor mean. In a later analysis, TCR association rates were found to vary across HLA loci, with the most associated TCRs seen for DRB1 alleles and the fewest for HLA-C alleles. Because HLA typing was missing for some donors at each locus, association tests included only the typed subset. The sequencing pipeline was judged likely to have produced a cluster of highly shared sequence variants as a technical artifact. Sequencing depth was assumed to be roughly uniform across donors in the presence/absence analyses, though that assumption may not hold. CMV serostatus was the only immune exposure information available for the cohort. A few of the identified cytomegalovirus-associated TCR beta chains were confirmed in vitro to be specific for cytomegalovirus antigens. A further reported finding was that TCR beta sequences accurately predicted the HLA-A and HLA-B alleles for most subjects in the first cohort. It was suggested by the authors that the approach could potentially be generalized to other disease states and immunological phenotypes. The classifier was reported to diagnose cytomegalovirus status with high specificity and sensitivity in both the original cohort and the validation cohort. Strong co-occurrence of HLA alleles, especially DR and DQ, made assigning TCR associations to individual alleles difficult. In a later analysis, HLA-associated TCR beta chains showed more clonal expansion and lower generation probabilities than non-associated chains that were equally common. Across donors, most TCR sequences were observed very rarely, whereas some public TCRs were present in many individuals. Broadly in line with IMGT annotations, most TCR beta V segments showed up in productive rearrangements about 87% or about 30% of the time in an earlier analysis of 450 to 600 of the donors. Linkage disequilibrium might explain the correlated functional status among segregating V segments, but an unknown experimental factor could not be ruled out. The cohort was sequenced for TCR beta chains only, and without alpha or paired-chain data the features that could be detected were limited. According to a later analysis, parvovirus B19, influenza, CMV and Epstein-Barr virus appeared linked to several top co-occurrence clusters. At a false discovery rate of 0.05, a later analysis linked around 15,000 TCR beta sequences to specific HLA alleles. A later genetic analysis associated a missense DCLRE1C variant with V-gene and J-gene trimming of TCR beta chains, and an independent cohort replicated the association.

The CDR3 spans 17 residues, from the cysteine through the phenylalanine. Only CDR3 DNA is held: 51 bases, read in frame from base 1. According to the germline V gene (reference sequence), CDR1 reads PRHDT and CDR2 reads FYEKMQ. In total, just over 650 healthy bone marrow donors made up the cohort. Cohort members were all nominally healthy when sampled, although unrecorded immune exposures were likely present. The donor tested CMV seropositive and was one of the 289 seropositive cohort members. Each donor provided a peripheral blood sample, and peripheral blood mononuclear cells were used for TCR beta sequencing. The Qiagen DNeasy Blood Extraction Kit was used to extract genomic DNA from the blood cell samples. A remark on this clone: It lacks a known antigen. A junction boundary mismatches the germline segment, possibly from a read error.

The library was produced with the immunoSEQ multiplex PCR assay. For the multiplex PCR, a mixture combining 60 forward primers for TCR Vbeta segments and 13 reverse primers for TCR Jbeta segments was used. Amplification of the CDR3 region of rearranged TCR beta genes was performed with a multiplex PCR assay on genomic DNA. The amplified TCR beta libraries were sequenced on the Illumina HiSeq System as 87-base-pair reads. As for how the authors treated the data: A later analysis tallied roughly 80 million unique TCR beta chains across the 660 or so repertoires, and 10 million to 11 million of those chains were shared by two or more donors. Raw reads were error-corrected and collapsed into unique sequences with a nearest-neighbor algorithm that merged closely related sequences to remove PCR and sequencing errors. Alignment of CDR3 sequences to IMGT reference sequences was used to assign V, D and J gene segments. For a sequence to be retained, a match of at least six nucleotides to both a V gene segment and a J gene segment was required. A rearrangement was called productive if the CDR3 had no stop codons and remained in frame with V and J, and every other rearrangement was called non-productive. CDR3 was defined by IMGT convention, running from the second conserved V-encoded cysteine to the conserved J-encoded phenylalanine. Sequences without an unambiguous match to a single V gene segment were excluded from the earlier analysis of 450 to 650 of the donors. An earlier analysis of a few hundred of the donors classified V segments as functional when productive rearrangements were above 56.7% and as segregating when the standard deviation between donors was above 5%. A statistical classification framework was built to diagnose cytomegalovirus status from the catalog of TCR beta chain sequences. In a later analysis, TCR nucleotide sequences were compared against IMGT/GENE-DB human TR gene sequences so that V and J genes could be assigned. A later analysis assigned CDR3 sequences and most-parsimonious VDJ recombination scenarios with the TCRdist pipeline. In a later analysis, every TCR beta chain was defined by the combination of its CDR3 amino acid sequence and its V-gene family, and reads without a unique V-gene family were dropped. As a way to deal with suspected cross-contamination and a sequencing artifact, a later analysis dropped 450 to 700 nucleotide sequences that were highly shared and had low generation probability. In a later analysis, a clonal expansion index was calculated for each public chain from normalized within-repertoire ranks of inferred template counts. Generation probabilities in a later analysis came from a VDJ recombination model fitted to out-of-frame rearrangements, and those results were checked against IGoR. Hypergeometric tests were used in a later analysis to score TCR-TCR, TCR-HLA and TCR-CMV co-occurrence, with a repertoire-size bias correction applied to the TCR pairs. To estimate false discovery rates, a later analysis permuted the HLA or CMV assignments 20 times. A later analysis grouped co-occurring TCRs with DBSCAN, adding TCRdist sequence similarity when clustering within HLA-allele-positive subsets. Repertoires with fewer than 30,000 or more than 120,000 public chains, plus five repertoires with anomalous nucleotide sharing, were excluded from co-occurrence clustering. Imported from immuneACCESS, the table was reduced by TCRdb to in-frame sequences with V and J called. These copies leave out some clones; in studies compared against another copy, an unresolved V gene accounts for under half, and the cause of the remainder is not known. The V and J calls and clone size are taken from that table; D and trimming were inferred from the DNA. This sample holds approximately 200,000 clones; almost 75% were observed only once. In total, the top ten clones hold around 3.3% of the sample.

The rearranged chain carries TRBV13 and TRBJ2-1; 8 central bases correspond to TRBD2. Material for sequencing was PBMCs. The TCR originated in a woman under 40 in good health and CMV-seropositive. CDR3 region: CASSLGGLAGTYDEQFF. In nucleotide form, the sequence is TGTGCCAGCAGCTTGGGAGGACTAGCCGGGACCTACGATGAGCAGTTCTTC.